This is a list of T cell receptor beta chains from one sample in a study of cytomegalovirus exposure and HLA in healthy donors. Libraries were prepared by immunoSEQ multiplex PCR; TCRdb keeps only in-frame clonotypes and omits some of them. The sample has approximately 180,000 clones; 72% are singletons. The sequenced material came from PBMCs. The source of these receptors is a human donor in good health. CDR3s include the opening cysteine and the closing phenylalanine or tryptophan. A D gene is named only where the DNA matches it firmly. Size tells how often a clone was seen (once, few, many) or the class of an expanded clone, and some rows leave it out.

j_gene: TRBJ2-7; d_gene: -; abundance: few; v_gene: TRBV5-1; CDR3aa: CASSLYTGYEQYF; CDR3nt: TGCGCCAGCAGCTTGTACACGGGCTACGAGCAGTACTTC
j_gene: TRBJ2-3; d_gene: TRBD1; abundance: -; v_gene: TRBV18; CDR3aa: CASFPTGADTQYF; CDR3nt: TGTGCCAGCTTCCCGACAGGGGCAGATACGCAGTATTTT
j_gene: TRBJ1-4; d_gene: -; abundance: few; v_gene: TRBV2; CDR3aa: CASSEPIKTNEKLFF; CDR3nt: TGTGCCAGCAGTGAACCTATAAAAACTAATGAAAAACTGTTTTTT
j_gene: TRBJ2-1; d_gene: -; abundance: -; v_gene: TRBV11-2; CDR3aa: CASSLMGGAVSYNEQFF; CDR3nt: TGTGCCAGCAGCTTAATGGGGGGGGCCGTTTCCTACAATGAGCAGTTCTTC
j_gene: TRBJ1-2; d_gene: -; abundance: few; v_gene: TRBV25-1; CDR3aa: CASKETEYGCYTF; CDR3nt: -
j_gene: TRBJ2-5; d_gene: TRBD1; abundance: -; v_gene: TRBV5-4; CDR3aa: CASSLDRDRGLTQYF; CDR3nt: TGTGCCAGCAGCTTGGACCGGGACAGGGGGCTTACCCAGTACTTC
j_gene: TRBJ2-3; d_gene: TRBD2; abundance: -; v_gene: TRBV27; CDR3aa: CASREGTSGGVVGGVTQYF; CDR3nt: TGTGCCAGCAGGGAAGGGACTAGCGGGGGGGTCGTTGGTGGTGTTACGCAGTATTTT
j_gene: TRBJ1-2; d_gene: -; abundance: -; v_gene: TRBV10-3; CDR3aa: CAISDLVGEESGYTF; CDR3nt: TGTGCCATCAGTGACCTTGTTGGGGAGGAAAGCGGCTACACCTTC
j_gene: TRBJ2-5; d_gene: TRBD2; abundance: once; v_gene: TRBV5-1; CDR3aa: CASRPQTSGGETQYF; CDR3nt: TGCGCCAGCAGGCCACAGACTAGCGGGGGAGAGACCCAGTACTTC
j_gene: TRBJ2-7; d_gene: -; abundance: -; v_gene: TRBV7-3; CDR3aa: CASSLDRSYEQYF; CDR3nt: TGTGCCAGCAGCTTAGACAGATCCTACGAGCAGTACTTC
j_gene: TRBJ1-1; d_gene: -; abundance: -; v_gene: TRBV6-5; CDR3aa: CASSYSRVMNTEAFF; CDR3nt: TGTGCCAGCAGTTACTCGAGAGTAATGAACACTGAAGCTTTCTTT
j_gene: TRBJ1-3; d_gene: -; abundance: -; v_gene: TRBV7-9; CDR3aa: CASSFHGGGVAGNTIYF; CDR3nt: TGTGCCAGCAGCTTTCACGGTGGCGGAGTGGCTGGAAACACCATATATTTT
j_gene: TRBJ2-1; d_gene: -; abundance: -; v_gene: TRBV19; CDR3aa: CASSLQGSLYNEQFF; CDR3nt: TGTGCCAGTAGTCTTCAGGGGAGTCTCTACAATGAGCAGTTCTTC
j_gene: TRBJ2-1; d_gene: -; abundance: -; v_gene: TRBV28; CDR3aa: CASTTPAGGSYNEQFF; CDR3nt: TGTGCCAGCACCACCCCAGCGGGTGGCTCCTACAATGAGCAGTTCTTC
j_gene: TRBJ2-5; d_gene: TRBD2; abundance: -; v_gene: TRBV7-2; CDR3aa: CASSLVSGPQETQYF; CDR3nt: TGTGCCAGCAGCTTAGTTAGCGGGCCCCAAGAGACCCAGTACTTC
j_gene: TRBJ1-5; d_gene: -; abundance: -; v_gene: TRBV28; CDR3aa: CASSLGQGFRQPQHF; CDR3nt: TGTGCCAGCAGTTTAGGTCAGGGCTTCCGCCAGCCCCAGCATTTT
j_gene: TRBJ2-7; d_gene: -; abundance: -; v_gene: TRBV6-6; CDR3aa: CASSYSRTYEQYF; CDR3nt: TGTGCCAGCAGTTACTCGAGAACCTACGAGCAGTACTTC
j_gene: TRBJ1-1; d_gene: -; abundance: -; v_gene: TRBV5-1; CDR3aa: CASSFDSMNTEAFF; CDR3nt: TGCGCCAGCAGCTTCGACAGCATGAACACTGAAGCTTTCTTT
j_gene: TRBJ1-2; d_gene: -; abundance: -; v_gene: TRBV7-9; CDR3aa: CASSFQDSANYGYTF; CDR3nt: TGTGCCAGCAGCTTCCAGGACTCAGCTAACTATGGCTACACCTTC
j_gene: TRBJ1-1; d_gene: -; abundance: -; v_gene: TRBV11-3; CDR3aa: CASSHRWNTEAFF; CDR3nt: TGTGCCAGCAGTCACAGGTGGAACACTGAAGCTTTCTTT
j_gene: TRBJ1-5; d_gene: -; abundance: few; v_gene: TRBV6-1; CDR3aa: CASSDRDSNQPQHF; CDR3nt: TGTGCCAGCAGTGACAGGGATAGCAATCAGCCCCAGCATTTT
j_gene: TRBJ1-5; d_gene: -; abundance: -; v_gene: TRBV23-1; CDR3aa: CASLRRGHNDQPQHF; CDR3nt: TGCGCCAGCTTGAGGCGGGGGCACAACGATCAGCCCCAGCATTTT
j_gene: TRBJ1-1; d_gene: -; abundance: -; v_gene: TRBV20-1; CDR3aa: CSASRAPEAFF; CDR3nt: TGCAGTGCTAGTCGAGCCCCTGAAGCTTTCTTT
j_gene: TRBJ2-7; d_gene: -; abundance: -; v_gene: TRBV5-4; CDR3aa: CASSLVGITYEQYF; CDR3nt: TGTGCCAGCAGCTTGGTCGGGATAACCTACGAGCAGTACTTC
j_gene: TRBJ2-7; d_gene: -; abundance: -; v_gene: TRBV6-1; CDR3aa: CATSTGVGVGYEQYF; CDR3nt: TGTGCCACCTCCACCGGGGTTGGTGTGGGCTACGAGCAGTACTTC
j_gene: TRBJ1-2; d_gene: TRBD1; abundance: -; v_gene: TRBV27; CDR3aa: CASSRDRGVGYGYTF; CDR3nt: TGTGCCAGCAGTCGCGACAGGGGAGTGGGATATGGCTACACCTTC
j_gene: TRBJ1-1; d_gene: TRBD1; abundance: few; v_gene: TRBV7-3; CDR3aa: CASSTGGPTEAFF; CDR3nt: TGTGCCAGCTCAACAGGGGGCCCCACTGAAGCTTTCTTT
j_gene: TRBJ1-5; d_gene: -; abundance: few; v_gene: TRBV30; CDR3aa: CAWTLAGNQPQHF; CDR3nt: TGTGCCTGGACTTTGGCAGGGAATCAGCCCCAGCATTTT
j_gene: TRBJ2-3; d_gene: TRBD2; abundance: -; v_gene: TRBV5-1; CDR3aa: CASSSAGGNQDTQYF; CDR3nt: TGCGCCAGCAGCTCTGCGGGGGGGAATCAAGATACGCAGTATTTT
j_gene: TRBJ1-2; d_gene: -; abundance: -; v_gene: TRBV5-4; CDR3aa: CASSNLGGSGYTF; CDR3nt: TGTGCCAGCAGCAACCTCGGGGGGTCTGGCTACACCTTC
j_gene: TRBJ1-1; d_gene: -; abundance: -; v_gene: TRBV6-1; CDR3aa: CASSEGGNRDTEAFF; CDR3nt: TGTGCCAGCAGTGAAGGGGGGAACAGGGACACTGAAGCTTTCTTT
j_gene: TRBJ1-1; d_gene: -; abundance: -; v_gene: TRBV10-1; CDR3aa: CASSEYRENTEAFF; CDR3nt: TGCGCCAGCAGTGAGTACAGGGAGAACACTGAAGCTTTCTTT
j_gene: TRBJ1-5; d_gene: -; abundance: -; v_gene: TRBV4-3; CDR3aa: CASSQGVGAKPQHF; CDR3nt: TGCGCCAGCAGCCAAGGGGTGGGGGCAAAGCCCCAGCATTTT
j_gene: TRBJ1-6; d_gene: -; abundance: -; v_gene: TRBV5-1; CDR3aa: CASSLAGYNSPLHF; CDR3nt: TGCGCCAGCAGCTTGGCAGGATATAATTCACCCCTCCACTTT
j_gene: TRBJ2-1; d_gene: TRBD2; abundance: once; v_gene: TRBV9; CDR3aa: CASTPVASGGPSEQFF; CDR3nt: TGTGCCAGCACCCCGGTAGCCAGCGGGGGTCCGTCTGAGCAGTTCTTC
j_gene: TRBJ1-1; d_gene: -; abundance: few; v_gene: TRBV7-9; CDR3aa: CASSPRVGVINTEAFF; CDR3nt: TGTGCCAGCAGCCCTCGAGTGGGAGTGATTAACACTGAAGCTTTCTTT
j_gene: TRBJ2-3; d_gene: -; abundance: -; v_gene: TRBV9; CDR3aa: CASSVAGGRQGGDTQYF; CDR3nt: TGTGCCAGCAGCGTAGCGGGGGGGAGACAGGGGGGAGATACGCAGTATTTT
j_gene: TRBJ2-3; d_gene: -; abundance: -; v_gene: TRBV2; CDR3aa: CASRKTTGSDTQYF; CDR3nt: TGTGCCAGCAGGAAAACAACAGGGTCAGATACGCAGTATTTT
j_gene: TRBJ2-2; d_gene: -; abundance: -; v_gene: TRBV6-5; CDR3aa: CASRSSVNTGELFF; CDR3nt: TGTGCCAGCAGGTCCAGCGTTAACACCGGGGAGCTGTTTTTT
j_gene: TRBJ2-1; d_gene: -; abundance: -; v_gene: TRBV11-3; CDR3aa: CASSRRGGHNEQFF; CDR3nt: TGTGCCAGCAGCAGGAGGGGGGGCCACAATGAGCAGTTCTTC
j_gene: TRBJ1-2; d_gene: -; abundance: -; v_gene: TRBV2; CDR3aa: CASSAPGLLYGYTF; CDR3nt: TGTGCCAGCAGTGCCCCGGGACTCCTCTATGGCTACACCTTC
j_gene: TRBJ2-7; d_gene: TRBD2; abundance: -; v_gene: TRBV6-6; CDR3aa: CASSYHGGGSYEQYF; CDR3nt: TGTGCCAGCAGTTACCACGGGGGGGGCTCCTACGAGCAGTACTTC
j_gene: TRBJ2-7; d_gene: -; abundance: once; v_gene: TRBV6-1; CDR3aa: CATLEQGSSYEQYF; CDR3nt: TGTGCCACGCTAGAACAGGGTAGCTCCTACGAGCAGTACTTC
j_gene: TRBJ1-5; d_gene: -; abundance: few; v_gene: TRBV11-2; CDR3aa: CASSLDVSQPQHF; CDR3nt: TGTGCCAGCAGCTTAGACGTGTCGCAGCCCCAGCATTTT